This TCR beta chain originates from a study of graft-versus-host responses after intestinal transplantation. At the level of the study: Each transplant was multivisceral, liver-intestinal, or isolated intestinal. The study gave all recipients anti-thymocyte globulin induction, then tacrolimus and steroids for three to four years. Broader study findings: GvH clones appeared in recipient marrow, some first in ileum or blood.

Concerning this clone: What it binds is not known.

Clones were sequenced by immunoSEQ multiplex PCR, and TCRdb holds only the in-frame ones, with some missing. The sample records over 10,000 clones, approximately 85% being singletons. CDR1 and CDR2 from the germline V gene are SGHDT and YYEEEE. The length of the CDR3 is 18 residues. With 0 bases clipped from V and 1 base from J, the junction kept 9 bases outside the gene matches. This TCR was sampled from a human patient who received an intestinal transplant, so some T cells may come from the graft donor. The chain joins TRBV5-6 to TRBJ2-5, with 10 bases aligning to TRBD2. The sequencing used PBMCs, collected after intestinal transplantation. This chain's CDR3 is CASSLALAGVRGQETQYF. CDR3 DNA sequence: TGTGCCAGCAGCTTGGCTCTAGCGGGAGTAAGGGGCCAAGAGACCCAGTACTTC.